This T cell receptor beta chain was documented in a study of shared clonotypes between healthy human individuals. About the study: The plates for each donor numbered three CD4 naive, three CD4 memory, two CD8 naive and one CD8 memory. Notes on the study in general: Generation probability values for non-shared clonotypes were lower than those for clonotypes shared by all four donors.

Caucasian adults living in Nashville, Tennessee, provided all samples. Remarks on this clone: The antigen remains unidentified.

Trimming cost V 6 bases and J 8 bases, with 16 bases left between them. CDR1 is MGHDK, CDR2 SYGVNS, per germline. The CDR3 extends over 14 amino acids. Profiled with immunoSEQ multiplex PCR; TCRdb holds only in-frame clones, not every one. The sample has more than 1 million clones; roughly 74% are singletons. This chain joins TRBV25-1 and TRBJ1-4, with D hard to call. Source material: memory CD4+ T cells from PBMCs. Subset described: CD45RA-negative fraction. The receptor was isolated from a man younger than 35 in good health. Some clones in this sample may be carry-over from other donors' samples. CDR3 region: CASRDPAQGEKLFF. The DNA of the CDR3 is TGTGCCAGCAGGGACCCGGCACAAGGCGAAAAACTGTTTTTT.